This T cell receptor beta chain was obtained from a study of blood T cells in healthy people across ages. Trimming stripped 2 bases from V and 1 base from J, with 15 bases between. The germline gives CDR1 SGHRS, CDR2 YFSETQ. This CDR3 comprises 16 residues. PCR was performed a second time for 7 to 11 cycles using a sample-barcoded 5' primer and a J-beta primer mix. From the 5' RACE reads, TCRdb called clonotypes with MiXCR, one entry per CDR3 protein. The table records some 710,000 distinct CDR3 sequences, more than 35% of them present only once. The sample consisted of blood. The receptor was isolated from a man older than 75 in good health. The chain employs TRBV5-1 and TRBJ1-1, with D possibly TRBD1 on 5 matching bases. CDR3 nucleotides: TGCGCCAGCAGCTTCGGGGCTTATGGACCGAACACTGAAGCTTTCTTT. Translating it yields CASSFGAYGPNTEAFF. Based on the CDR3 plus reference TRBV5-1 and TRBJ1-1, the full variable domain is KAGVTQTPRYLIKTRGQQVTLSCSPISGHRSVSWYQQTPGQGLQFLFEYFSETQRNKGNFPGRFSGRQFSNSRSEMNVSTLELGDSALYLCASSFGAYGPNTEAFFGQGTRLTVV.